Listed here are 28 T cell receptor beta chains from one sample, sequenced in a study of cytomegalovirus exposure and HLA in healthy donors (TCRdb year 2017). Library generation was performed with the immunoSEQ multiplex PCR assay. TCRdb holds this immuneACCESS table with in-frame rearrangements only. Some clones are missing; in checked studies, unresolved V genes explain under half, and the rest has no known cause. The sample data list 110,000 to 150,000 clones, and 85% to 90% of these were observed just once. The ten largest clones capture approximately 8.5% of the sample. The sample consisted of PBMCs. Receptor source: a young woman in good health and CMV-seropositive.

The chain is built from TRBV6-6 and TRBJ2-1, with TRBD2 matching 8 bases. CDR3 length: 14 amino acids. The V segment lost 3 bases and the J segment 7 bases; nucleotides outside the gene matches: 5. Germline assignment: CDR1 MNHNY and CDR2 SVGAGI (reference sequence). CDR3 nucleotide sequence: TGTGCCAGCAGTTATACCGGGAGGGATAATGAGCAGTTCTTC. It encodes CASSYTGRDNEQFF.

The chain has TRBV7-9 and TRBJ2-7, with 7 nucleotides matching TRBD2. In germline, CDR1 is SEHNR, CDR2 FQNEAQ (reference sequence). CDR3 length equals 15 residues. The ends lost 5 bases at V and 10 bases at J; junction bases unmatched: 17. The CDR3 bases are TGTGCCAGCAGCCCAAGCGGGGCGGCAGGGTATCTCCAGTACTTC. Protein sequence: CASSPSGAAGYLQYF.

V usage is TRBV5-6 and J usage is TRBJ1-2; 8 bases are a match to TRBD1. The CDR3 loop spans 13 amino acids. Trimming at V came to 6 bases and at J to 7 bases, leaving 8 bases not matched to a gene. The germline V gene has CDR1 SGHDT and CDR2 YYEEEE. CDR3 residues: CASNPLGQVGYTF. As DNA, the CDR3 is TGTGCCAGCAACCCCCTGGGACAGGTTGGCTACACCTTC. Drawing the rest from reference TRBV5-6 and TRBJ1-2, the complete variable domain is DAGVTQSPTHLIKTRGQQVTLRCSPKSGHDTVSWYQQALGQGPQFIFQYYEEEERQRGNFPDRFSGHQFPNYSSELNVNALLLGDSALYLCASNPLGQVGYTFGSGTRLTVV.

This clone came up a few times. The chain is built from TRBV28 and TRBJ1-6, with D tentatively TRBD1 (6 bases). V was trimmed by 9 bases and J by 9 bases, leaving 15 bases between them. Germline V lookup: CDR1 MDHEN, CDR2 SYDVKM. There are 13 residues in the CDR3. In nucleotides, the CDR3 is TGTGCCAGTTTAACAGGGTCAGGTTCACCCCTCCACTTT. Its protein product is CASLTGSGSPLHF.

This chain joins TRBV2 and TRBJ1-3, with D unresolved. Per germline, CDR1 SNHLY and CDR2 FYNNEI. Trimming removed 3 bases at V and 0 bases at J, with 12 bases between. The CDR3 has 16 residues. The CDR3 reads CASSDRSEGSGNTIYF. The CDR3 DNA sequence: TGTGCCAGCAGTGACCGGTCGGAGGGCTCTGGAAACACCATATATTTT.

This clone was observed a single time. The chain carries TRBV27 and TRBJ1-6; D is possibly TRBD1 (5 bases). This CDR3 has 20 amino acids. Trimming removed 4 bases from V and 3 bases from J, with 25 bases in between. Germline loops: CDR1 MNHEY, CDR2 SMNVEV (reference sequence). The CDR3: CASSSRSAHRTPLYNSPLHF. In DNA, the CDR3 is TGTGCCAGCAGTTCCCGATCGGCTCACAGGACCCCTCTCTATAATTCACCCCTCCACTTT.

This clone turned up a few times. The V gene is TRBV4-1, the J gene TRBJ2-7; tentative D call: TRBD1 (6 bases). CDR1 and CDR2 from the germline V gene are MGHRA and YSYEKL. The CDR3 loop spans 15 amino acids. Trimming cost V 2 bases and J 2 bases, with 13 bases left between them. CDR3 protein: CASSQSGVSTYEQYF. The CDR3 DNA reads TGCGCCAGCAGCCAATCAGGGGTTTCCACCTACGAGCAGTACTTC.

The genes are TRBV5-6 and TRBJ1-5; a possible D gene is TRBD1 (6 bases). From germline, CDR1 is SGHDT and CDR2 YYEEEE. The CDR3 totals 15 residues. Deletions cut 4 bases from V and 0 bases from J, with 11 bases between. CDR3 sequence (DNA): TGTGCCAGCAGCAGAGACAGGCATAGCAATCAGCCCCAGCATTTT. It yields the protein CASSRDRHSNQPQHF.

This sequence joins TRBV7-9 and TRBJ1-1; maybe TRBD1 (6 bases). Germline V lookup: CDR1 SEHNR, CDR2 FQNEAQ (reference sequence). Trimming removed 0 bases from V and 5 bases from J, with 22 bases in between. This CDR3 has 18 amino acids. The CDR3 region is CASSLAVLGRGDGTEAFF. The CDR3 region has the DNA TGTGCCAGCAGCTTAGCGGTTTTAGGCAGGGGAGATGGGACTGAAGCTTTCTTT.

V gene TRBV15 combines with J gene TRBJ1-3; TRBD1 matches at 7 bases. The V segment lost 3 bases and the J segment 4 bases; nucleotides outside the gene matches: 0. There are 13 residues in the CDR3. Germline V lookup: CDR1 LNHNV, CDR2 YYDKDF (reference sequence). The CDR3 bases are TGTGCCACCAGCAGGGGACAGGGAAACACCATATATTTT. Its protein product is CATSRGQGNTIYF.

This chain uses TRBV6-6 with TRBJ2-2; 9 nucleotides match TRBD1. CDR1 is MNHNY and CDR2 is SVGAGI in the germline V gene (reference sequence). The ends lost 7 bases at V and 4 bases at J; junction bases unmatched: 7. This CDR3 has 15 amino acids. The CDR3 spells CASNPGTGTTGELFF. In nucleotides, the CDR3 is TGTGCCAGCAACCCCGGGACAGGGACCACCGGGGAGCTGTTTTTT.

The J gene is TRBJ1-6, the V gene TRBV16, with 8 bases identical to TRBD1. V trimming: 3 bases; J trimming: 9 bases; junction bases outside the gene matches: 10. Germline CDR1 KGHSY, CDR2 FQNENV. This CDR3 comprises 16 residues. CDR3 in amino acids: CASSHTTGTGGSPLHF. The CDR3 DNA sequence: TGTGCCAGCAGCCATACGACCGGGACAGGAGGTTCACCCCTCCACTTT.

The genes are TRBV5-1 and TRBJ2-3, with 7 positions matching TRBD2. Germline CDR1 SGHRS, CDR2 YFSETQ. V dropped 2 bases and J dropped 3; count of bases not matched to a gene: 6. The CDR3 has 15 residues. The CDR3 reads CASSFTSAVTDTQYF. The CDR3 region has the DNA TGCGCCAGCAGCTTTACTAGCGCCGTAACAGATACGCAGTATTTT.

The chain joins TRBV5-1 to TRBJ2-2; TRBD1 might be the D (7 bases). V was cut by 4 bases and J by 1 base, with 14 bases left in between. The CDR3 has 16 amino acids. The germline CDR1 and CDR2 sequences are SGHRS and YFSETQ. The CDR3 loop reads CASSEPGGWNTGELFF. In nucleotides, the CDR3 is TGCGCCAGCAGCGAACCAGGGGGGTGGAACACCGGGGAGCTGTTTTTT.

This clone has more than one count but fewer than ten. The chain employs TRBV7-5 and TRBJ1-5. TRBV7-5 is described as a pseudogene. The CDR3 has 13 residues. The CDR3 spells CARRTYGNQPQHF. CDR3 DNA sequence: TGTGCCAGAAGAACTTATGGCAATCAGCCCCAGCATTTT.

V is TRBV11-2 and J is TRBJ1-1; D may be TRBD1 (5 bases). Germline-derived CDR1 and CDR2 are SGHAT and FQNNGV. With 4 bases removed from V and 3 bases from J, the gap between germline ends came to 9 bases. The CDR3 contains 13 residues. CDR3 nucleotides: TGTGCCAGCAGCTACGAAGGGGACACTGAAGCTTTCTTT. Protein: CASSYEGDTEAFF.

The rearrangement links TRBV5-6 to TRBJ1-2, with no clear D. The CDR3 is 15 amino acids. Trimming left V 0 bases short and J 6 bases short, with 15 bases between. The germline gives CDR1 SGHDT, CDR2 YYEEEE. This chain's CDR3 is CASSLGQNMKHGYTF. CDR3 nucleotides: TGTGCCAGCAGCTTGGGGCAGAACATGAAACATGGCTACACCTTC. Variable domain in full (rest from reference TRBV5-6 and TRBJ1-2): DAGVTQSPTHLIKTRGQQVTLRCSPKSGHDTVSWYQQALGQGPQFIFQYYEEEERQRGNFPDRFSGHQFPNYSSELNVNALLLGDSALYLCASSLGQNMKHGYTFGSGTRLTVV.

CDR3 loop: CASSPYSGSLYNEQFF. The DNA for the CDR3 is TGTGCCAGTAGTCCGTATAGCGGGAGCCTATACAATGAGCAGTTCTTC. The chain uses TRBV19 and TRBJ2-1; 9 positions agree with TRBD2. The CDR3 length is 16 residues. Germline V gives CDR1 LNHDA, CDR2 SQIVND (reference sequence). V gave up 5 bases and J gave up 4 bases; unmatched junction bases: 9.

This chain uses TRBV19 with TRBJ1-4; D is possibly TRBD1 (6 bases). The CDR3 loop spans 15 amino acids. With 6 bases removed from V and 4 bases from J, the gap between germline ends came to 15 bases. Germline CDR1 is LNHDA and CDR2 is SQIVND (reference sequence). DNA of the CDR3: TGTGCCAGTAGCCCCGGGACAAGCAATAATGAAAAACTGTTTTTT. Protein: CASSPGTSNNEKLFF.

The chain is built from TRBV9 and TRBJ2-1; 9 nucleotides match TRBD2. The length of the CDR3 is 15 residues. In germline, CDR1 is SGDLS, CDR2 YYNGEE. V was clipped by 0 bases and J by 4 bases; unmatched bases: 2. CDR3 DNA sequence: TGTGCCAGCAGCGTAGTAGCGGGGGCGTACAATGAGCAGTTCTTC. Protein: CASSVVAGAYNEQFF. The variable domain in full, completed from reference TRBV9 and TRBJ2-1, reads DSGVTQTPKHLITATGQRVTLRCSPRSGDLSVYWYQQSLDQGLQFLIQYYNGEERAKGNILERFSAQQFPDLHSELNLSSLELGDSALYFCASSVVAGAYNEQFFGPGTRLTVL.

The rearrangement joins TRBV9 to TRBJ2-7; 7 positions agree with TRBD1. V lost 3 bases and J lost 6; bases outside the gene matches: 9. The CDR3 is made up of 14 amino acids. Germline V gene lookup returns CDR1 SGDLS and CDR2 YYNGEE. Here the CDR3 DNA reads TGTGCCAGCAGCGCAGCCTTACAGGGGCGCGAGCAGTACTTC. Protein product: CASSAALQGREQYF.

Here the CDR3 reads CASLLADSTDTQYF. DNA of the CDR3: TGTGCCAGCCTACTAGCGGACAGCACAGATACGCAGTATTTT. This rearrangement joins TRBV2 to TRBJ2-3, with 8 bases that match TRBD2. Germline loops: CDR1 SNHLY, CDR2 FYNNEI. The length of the CDR3 is 14 residues. Trimming removed 8 bases from V and 0 bases from J; junction bases left unmatched: 4.

V and J are TRBV6-1 and TRBJ2-7; a possible D gene is TRBD2 (7 bases). This CDR3 spans 14 amino acids. Trimming left V 7 bases short and J 0 bases short, with 13 bases between. In germline, CDR1 is MNHNS, CDR2 SASEGT. The CDR3 reads CASKRGQLSYEQYF. CDR3 DNA sequence: TGTGCCAGCAAGCGGGGACAACTCTCCTACGAGCAGTACTTC.

This clone is a singleton in its sample. This chain joins TRBV7-9 and TRBJ1-2; D remains ambiguous. The V end lost 1 base, the J end lost 8 bases, and 8 bases lay between the germline ends. CDR3 length: 12 residues. Germline V lookup: CDR1 SEHNR, CDR2 FQNEAQ (reference sequence). The CDR3 region has the DNA TGTGCCAGCAGCTTAGTCGAGTCCGGCTACACCTTC. This codes for CASSLVESGYTF. Full variable domain (rest looked up from reference TRBV7-9 and TRBJ1-2): DTGVSQNPRHKITKRGQNVTFRCDPISEHNRLYWYRQTLGQGPEFLTYFQNEAQLEKSRLLSDRFSAERPKGSFSTLEIQRTEQGDSAMYLCASSLVESGYTFGSGTRLTVV.

This clone was observed a handful of times. The rearrangement links TRBV4-1 to TRBJ1-5; 8 bases are shared with TRBD1. The CDR3 has 15 residues. Germline assignment: CDR1 MGHRA and CDR2 YSYEKL. V lost 3 bases to trimming and J lost 6 bases; unmatched junction nucleotides: 7. The CDR3 coding sequence is TGCGCCAGCAGCCAGGGGGGACAGGCTGTTCAGCCCCAGCATTTT. This gives the protein CASSQGGQAVQPQHF.

The rearrangement links TRBV5-1 to TRBJ2-1; D remains ambiguous. The CDR3 extends over 15 amino acids. From germline, CDR1 is SGHRS and CDR2 YFSETQ. Between the trimmed V and J ends, which lost 4 bases and 0 bases, there was a span of 11 bases. This CDR3 is CASSRMESSYNEQFF. The CDR3 DNA sequence: TGCGCCAGCAGCCGGATGGAGAGCTCCTACAATGAGCAGTTCTTC. The whole variable domain, remainder taken from reference TRBV5-1 and TRBJ2-1, is KAGVTQTPRYLIKTRGQQVTLSCSPISGHRSVSWYQQTPGQGLQFLFEYFSETQRNKGNFPGRFSGRQFSNSRSEMNVSTLELGDSALYLCASSRMESSYNEQFFGPGTRLTVL.

The rearrangement uses TRBV6-1 and TRBJ2-1; possible D gene TRBD1, 6 bases. Per the germline V gene, CDR1 is MNHNS and CDR2 is SASEGT. The CDR3 runs to 17 residues. V was trimmed by 2 bases and J by 6 bases, leaving 20 bases between them. DNA of the CDR3: TGTGCCAGCAGTGAAACTTTTTGGGCCAGAGGGGGCAATGAGCAGTTCTTC. Translation: CASSETFWARGGNEQFF.

The V call is TRBV4-3, the J call TRBJ2-7; 7 bases are shared with TRBD2. The CDR3 sequence is 17 residues long. V lost 1 base to trimming and J lost 0 bases; unmatched junction nucleotides: 9. Germline CDR1 reads LGHNA; CDR2 reads YSLEER. CDR3 sequence reads: CASSQGPPGGSSYEQYF. The CDR3 region has the DNA TGCGCCAGCAGCCAAGGGCCCCCCGGCGGGAGCTCCTACGAGCAGTACTTC.